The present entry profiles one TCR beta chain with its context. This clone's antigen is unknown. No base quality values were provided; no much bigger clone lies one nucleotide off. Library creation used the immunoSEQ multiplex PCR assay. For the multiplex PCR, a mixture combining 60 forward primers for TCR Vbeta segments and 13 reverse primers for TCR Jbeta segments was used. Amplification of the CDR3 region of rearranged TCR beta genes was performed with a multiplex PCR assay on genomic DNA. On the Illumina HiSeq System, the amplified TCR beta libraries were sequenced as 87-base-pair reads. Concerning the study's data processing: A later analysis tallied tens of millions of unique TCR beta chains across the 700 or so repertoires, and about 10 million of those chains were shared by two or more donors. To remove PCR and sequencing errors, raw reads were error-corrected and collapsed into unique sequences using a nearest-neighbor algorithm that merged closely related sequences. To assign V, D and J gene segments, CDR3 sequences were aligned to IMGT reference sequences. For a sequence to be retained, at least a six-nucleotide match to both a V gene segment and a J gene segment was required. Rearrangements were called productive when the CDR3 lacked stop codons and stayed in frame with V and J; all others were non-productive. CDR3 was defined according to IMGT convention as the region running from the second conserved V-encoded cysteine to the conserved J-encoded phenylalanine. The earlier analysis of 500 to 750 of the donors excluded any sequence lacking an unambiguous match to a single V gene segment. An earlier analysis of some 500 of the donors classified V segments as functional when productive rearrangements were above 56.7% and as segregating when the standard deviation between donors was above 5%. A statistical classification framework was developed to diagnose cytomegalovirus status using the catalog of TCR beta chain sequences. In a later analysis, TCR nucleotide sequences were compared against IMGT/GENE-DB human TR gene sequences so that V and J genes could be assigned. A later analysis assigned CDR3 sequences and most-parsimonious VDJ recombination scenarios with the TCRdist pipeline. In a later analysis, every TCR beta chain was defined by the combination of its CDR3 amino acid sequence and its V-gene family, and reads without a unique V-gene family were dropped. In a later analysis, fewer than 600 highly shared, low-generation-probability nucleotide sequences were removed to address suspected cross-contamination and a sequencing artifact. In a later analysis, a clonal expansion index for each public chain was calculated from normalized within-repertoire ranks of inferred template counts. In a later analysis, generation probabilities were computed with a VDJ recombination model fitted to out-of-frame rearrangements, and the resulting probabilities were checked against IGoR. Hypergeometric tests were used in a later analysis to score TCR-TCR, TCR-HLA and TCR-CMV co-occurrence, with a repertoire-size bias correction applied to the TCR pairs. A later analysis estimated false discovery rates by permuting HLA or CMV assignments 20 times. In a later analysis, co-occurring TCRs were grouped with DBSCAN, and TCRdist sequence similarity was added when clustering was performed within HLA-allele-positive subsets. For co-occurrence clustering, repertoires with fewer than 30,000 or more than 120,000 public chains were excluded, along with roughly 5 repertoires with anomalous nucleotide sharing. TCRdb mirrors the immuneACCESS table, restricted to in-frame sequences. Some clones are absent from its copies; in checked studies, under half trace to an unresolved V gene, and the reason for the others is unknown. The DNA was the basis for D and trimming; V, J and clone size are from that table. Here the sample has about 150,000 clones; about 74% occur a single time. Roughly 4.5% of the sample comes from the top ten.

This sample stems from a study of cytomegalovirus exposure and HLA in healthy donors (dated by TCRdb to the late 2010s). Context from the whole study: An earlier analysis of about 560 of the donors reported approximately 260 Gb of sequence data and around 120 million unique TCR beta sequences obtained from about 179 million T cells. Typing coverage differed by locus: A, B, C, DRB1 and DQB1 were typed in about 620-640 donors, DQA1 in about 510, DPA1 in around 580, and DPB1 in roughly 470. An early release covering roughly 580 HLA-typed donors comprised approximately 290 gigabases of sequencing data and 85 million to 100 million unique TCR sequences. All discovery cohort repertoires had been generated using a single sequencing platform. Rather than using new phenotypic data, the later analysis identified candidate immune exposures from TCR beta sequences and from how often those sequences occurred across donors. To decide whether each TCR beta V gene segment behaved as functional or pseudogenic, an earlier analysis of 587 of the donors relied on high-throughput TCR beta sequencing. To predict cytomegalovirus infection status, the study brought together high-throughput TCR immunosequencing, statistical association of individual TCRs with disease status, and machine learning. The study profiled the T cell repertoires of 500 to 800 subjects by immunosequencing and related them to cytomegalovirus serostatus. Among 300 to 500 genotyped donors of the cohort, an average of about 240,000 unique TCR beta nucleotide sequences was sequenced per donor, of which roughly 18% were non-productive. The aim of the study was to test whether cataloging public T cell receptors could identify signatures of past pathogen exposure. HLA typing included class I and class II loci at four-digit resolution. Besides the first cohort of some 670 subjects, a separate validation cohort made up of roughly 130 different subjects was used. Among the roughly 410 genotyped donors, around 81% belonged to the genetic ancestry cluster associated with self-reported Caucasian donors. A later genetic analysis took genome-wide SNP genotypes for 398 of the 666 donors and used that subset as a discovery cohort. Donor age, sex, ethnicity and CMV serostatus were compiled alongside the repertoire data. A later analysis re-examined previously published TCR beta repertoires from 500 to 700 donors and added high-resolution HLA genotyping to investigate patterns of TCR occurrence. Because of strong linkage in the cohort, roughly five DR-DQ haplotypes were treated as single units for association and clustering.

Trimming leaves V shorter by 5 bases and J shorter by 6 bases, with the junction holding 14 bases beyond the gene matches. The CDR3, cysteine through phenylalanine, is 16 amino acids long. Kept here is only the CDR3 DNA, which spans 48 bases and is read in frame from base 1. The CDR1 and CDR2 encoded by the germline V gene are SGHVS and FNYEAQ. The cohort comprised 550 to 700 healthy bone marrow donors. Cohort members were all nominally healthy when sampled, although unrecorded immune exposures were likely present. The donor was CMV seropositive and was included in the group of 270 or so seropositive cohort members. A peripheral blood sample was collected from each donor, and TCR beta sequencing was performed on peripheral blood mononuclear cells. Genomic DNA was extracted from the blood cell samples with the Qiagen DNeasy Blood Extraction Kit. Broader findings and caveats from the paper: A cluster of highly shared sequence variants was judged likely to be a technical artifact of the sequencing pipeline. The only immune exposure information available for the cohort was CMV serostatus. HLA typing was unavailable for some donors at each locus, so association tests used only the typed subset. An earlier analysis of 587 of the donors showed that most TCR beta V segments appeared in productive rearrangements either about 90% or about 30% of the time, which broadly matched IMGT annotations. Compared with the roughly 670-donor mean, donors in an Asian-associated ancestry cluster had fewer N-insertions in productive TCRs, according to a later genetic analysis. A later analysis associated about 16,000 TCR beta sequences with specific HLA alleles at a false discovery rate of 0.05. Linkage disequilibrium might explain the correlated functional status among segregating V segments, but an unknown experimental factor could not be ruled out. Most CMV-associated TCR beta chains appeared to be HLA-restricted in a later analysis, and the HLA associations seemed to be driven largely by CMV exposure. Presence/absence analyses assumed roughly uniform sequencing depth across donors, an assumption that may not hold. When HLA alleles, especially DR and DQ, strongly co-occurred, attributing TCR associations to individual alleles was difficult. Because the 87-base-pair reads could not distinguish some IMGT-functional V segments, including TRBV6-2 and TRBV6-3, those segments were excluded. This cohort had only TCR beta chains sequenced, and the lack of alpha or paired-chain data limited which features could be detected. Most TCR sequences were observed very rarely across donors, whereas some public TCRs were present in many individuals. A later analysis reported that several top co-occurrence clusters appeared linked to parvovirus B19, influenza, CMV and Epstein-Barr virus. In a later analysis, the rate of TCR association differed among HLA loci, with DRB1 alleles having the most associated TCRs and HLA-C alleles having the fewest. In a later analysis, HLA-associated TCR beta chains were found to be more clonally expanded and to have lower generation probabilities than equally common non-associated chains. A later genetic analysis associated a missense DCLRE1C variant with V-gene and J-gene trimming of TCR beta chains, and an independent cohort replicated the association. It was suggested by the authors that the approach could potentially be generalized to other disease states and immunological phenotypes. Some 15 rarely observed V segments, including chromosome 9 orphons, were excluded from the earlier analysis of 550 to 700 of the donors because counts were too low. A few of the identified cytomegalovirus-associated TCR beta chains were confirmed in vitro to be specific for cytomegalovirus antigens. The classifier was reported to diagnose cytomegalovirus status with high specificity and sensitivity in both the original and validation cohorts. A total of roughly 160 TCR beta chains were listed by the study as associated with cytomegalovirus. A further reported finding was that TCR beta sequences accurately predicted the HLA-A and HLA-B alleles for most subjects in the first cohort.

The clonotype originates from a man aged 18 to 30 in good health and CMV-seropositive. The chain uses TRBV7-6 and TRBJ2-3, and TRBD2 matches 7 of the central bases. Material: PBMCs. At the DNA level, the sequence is TGTGCCAGCAGCCGTAGTTTCGGCGGGAGAGAGGATACGCAGTATTTT. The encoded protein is CASSRSFGGREDTQYF.